A single T cell receptor (beta chain) is shown here with its context. Its antigen remains unidentified. One entry per CDR3 protein, called by TCRdb with MiXCR from the 5' RACE reads. The data show 500,000 to 650,000 distinct CDR3 sequences, with around a sixth seen just once and 15% to 20% held by the top ten. The V end was cut by 1 base, the J end by 3 bases, with 14 bases between. This CDR3 spans 16 amino acids. Germline V gene sequence: CDR1 SGHKS, CDR2 YYEKEE (reference sequence). This sample was taken from a study of T cells after yellow fever vaccination. Background on the study: Fractions of limited cellularity were prepared by means of SMART-Seq v4 Ultra Low Input.

General study results and limits: Detected again after the booster were most primary-vaccination clones, at nearly 97% CD4 and roughly 88% CD8.

The TCR originated in a man younger than 35 who received the YFV17D yellow fever vaccine. The chain carries TRBV5-5 and TRBJ2-1, with D possibly being TRBD2 (6 bases). The material was PBMCs, obtained 5 days after the first yellow fever vaccination. DNA for the CDR3: TGTGCCAGCAGCTTGACTGTAGTTAGCGGCTACAATGAGCAGTTCTTC. It codes for CASSLTVVSGYNEQFF.